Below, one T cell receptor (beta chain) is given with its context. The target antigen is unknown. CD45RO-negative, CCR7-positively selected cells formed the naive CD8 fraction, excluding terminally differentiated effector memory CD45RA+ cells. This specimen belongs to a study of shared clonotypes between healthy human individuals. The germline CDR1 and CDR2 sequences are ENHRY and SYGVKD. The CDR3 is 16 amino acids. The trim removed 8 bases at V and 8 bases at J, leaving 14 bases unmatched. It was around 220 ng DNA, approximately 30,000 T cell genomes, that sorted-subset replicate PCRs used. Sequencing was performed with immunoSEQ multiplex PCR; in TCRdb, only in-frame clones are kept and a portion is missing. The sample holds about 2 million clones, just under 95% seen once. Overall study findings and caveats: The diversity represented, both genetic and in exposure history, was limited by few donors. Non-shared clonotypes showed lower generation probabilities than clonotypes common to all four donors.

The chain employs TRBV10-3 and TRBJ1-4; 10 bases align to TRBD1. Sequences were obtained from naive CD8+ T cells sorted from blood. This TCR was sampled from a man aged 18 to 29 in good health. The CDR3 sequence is CAIRRGGTGEGEKLFF. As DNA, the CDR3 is TGTGCCATCCGGCGGGGTGGGACAGGGGAAGGAGAAAAACTGTTTTTT.